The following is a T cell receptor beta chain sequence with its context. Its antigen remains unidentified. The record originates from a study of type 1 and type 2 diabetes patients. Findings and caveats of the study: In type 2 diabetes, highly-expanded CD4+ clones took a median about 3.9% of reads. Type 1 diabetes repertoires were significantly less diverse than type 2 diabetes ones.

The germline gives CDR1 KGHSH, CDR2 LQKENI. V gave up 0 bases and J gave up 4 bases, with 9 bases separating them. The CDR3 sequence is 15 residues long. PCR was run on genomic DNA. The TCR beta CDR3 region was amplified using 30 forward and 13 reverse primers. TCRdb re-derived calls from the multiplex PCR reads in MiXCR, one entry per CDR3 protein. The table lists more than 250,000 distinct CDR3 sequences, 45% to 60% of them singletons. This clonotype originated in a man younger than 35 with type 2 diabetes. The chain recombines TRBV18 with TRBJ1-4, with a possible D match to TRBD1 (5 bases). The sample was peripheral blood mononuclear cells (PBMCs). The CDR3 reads CASSPPWGSNEKLFF. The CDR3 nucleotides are TGTGCCAGCTCACCACCGTGGGGGAGTAATGAAAAACTGTTTTTT.